This T cell receptor (beta chain) was sequenced during a study of T cells after yellow fever vaccination. Study-level background: It was SMART-Seq v4 Ultra Low Input that prepared the fractions with low cell numbers. Notes on the study in general: The CD4 compartment and the CD8 compartment contained a small share of clonotypes in common.

In regard to this clonotype: Its antigen is not known.

The CDR3 has 15 amino acids. The germline gives CDR1 DFQATT, CDR2 SNEGSKA (reference sequence). With V trimmed by 0 bases and J by 5 bases, 9 bases remained unmatched. Each CDR3 protein is one row after TCRdb ran MiXCR on the 5' RACE reads. The sample carries hundreds of thousands of distinct CDR3 sequences, approximately 12% recorded once. The sequences come from PBMCs, collected on the day of the yellow fever booster vaccination. This receptor was taken from a man aged 25 to 40 who received the YFV17D yellow fever vaccine. V is TRBV20-1 and J is TRBJ2-5; TRBD2 aligns across 7 bases. CDR3 in amino acids: CSARDHLTSWETQYF. The CDR3, as DNA: TGCAGTGCTAGAGACCACTTGACTAGCTGGGAGACCCAGTACTTC.